Listed below are T cell receptor beta chains from one sample, sequenced in a study of blood T cell repertoires in COVID-19. Assay used: immunoSEQ multiplex PCR; TCRdb lists only in-frame clones, some missing. The table includes under 50,000 clones, roughly 88% detected once. Sample: peripheral blood. Receptors originate from a woman aged 40 to 50 with acute or convalescent COVID-19. Each CDR3 is given with its conserved first and last residue. D genes are given only for firm matches. A clone size is listed for some rows: how often the clone was seen (once, few, many), or a class if it is expanded.

D	J	size	V	DNA	CDR3
TRBD2	TRBJ2-2	NA	TRBV13	TGTGCCAGCAGCTTAGAGGCTAGCGGGAGCACCGGGGAGCTGTTTTTT	CASSLEASGSTGELFF
NA	TRBJ2-3	NA	TRBV6-1	TGTGCCAGCAGTGAAGCAATCGGGGGTCCCACAGATACGCAGTATTTT	CASSEAIGGPTDTQYF
NA	TRBJ1-1	NA	TRBV7-3	TGTGCCAGCAGCTTCCAGGGTTTCGGCACTGAAGCTTTCTTT	CASSFQGFGTEAFF
TRBD1	TRBJ1-4	NA	TRBV9	TGTGCCAGCAGCGTCAGGACAGGGCTTGGGACTAATGAAAAACTGTTTTTT	CASSVRTGLGTNEKLFF
TRBD1	TRBJ2-1	NA	TRBV3-1/TRBV3-2	TGTGCCAGCAGGAACAGGGGCAATGAGCAGTTCTTC	CASRNRGNEQFF
NA	TRBJ2-5	NA	TRBV29-1	TGCAGCGCCGTTACAGATCAGTACCAAGAGACCCAGTACTTC	CSAVTDQYQETQYF
TRBD2	TRBJ2-4	NA	TRBV2	TGTGCCAGCAGTGAAGCGCTTCTGGGACTAGCGGGAGGCCACAAAAACATTCAGTACTTC	CASSEALLGLAGGHKNIQYF
NA	TRBJ2-3	NA	TRBV3-1/TRBV3-2	TGTGCCAGCAGCCGGGGCGGGGGCACAGATACGCAGTATTTT	CASSRGGGTDTQYF
TRBD2	TRBJ2-5	NA	TRBV10-1	TGCGCCAGCAGCACTAGCGGGAGGGCCCAAGAGACCCAGTACTTC	CASSTSGRAQETQYF
TRBD1	TRBJ2-6	NA	TRBV28	TGTGCCAGCACCATAAACAGGGGCCTGGCTGGGGCCAACGTCCTGACTTTC	CASTINRGLAGANVLTF
TRBD1	TRBJ1-1	NA	TRBV7-6	TGTGCCAGCAGCAAGGGACAGGGCCCGAGGAACACTGAAGCTTTCTTT	CASSKGQGPRNTEAFF
NA	TRBJ1-1	NA	TRBV7-9	TGTGCCAGCTCTCAGGGTTACACTGAAGCTTTCTTT	CASSQGYTEAFF
NA	TRBJ2-1	NA	TRBV7-3	TGTGCCAGCAGCTTAAAGGGTGGACTGAGCAATGAGCAGTTCTTC	CASSLKGGLSNEQFF
NA	TRBJ2-3	NA	TRBV11-2	TGTGCCAGCAGCTTTTTCACAGGGAACACAGATACGCAGTATTTT	CASSFFTGNTDTQYF
TRBD2	TRBJ2-7	NA	TRBV6-5	TGTGCCAGCAGCTACCTGACTAGCGGCTCCTACGAGCAGTACTTC	CASSYLTSGSYEQYF
TRBD1	TRBJ2-7	NA	TRBV28	TGTGCCAGCAGTTCGCCCGGGACAGCTGGTATCGAGCAGTACTTC	CASSSPGTAGIEQYF
NA	TRBJ1-1	once	TRBV21-1	TGTGCCAGCAGGACGACAGGGGCGGGCACTGAAGCTTTCTTT	CASRTTGAGTEAFF
NA	TRBJ1-5	NA	TRBV20-1	TGCAGTGCTAGTCCGCCAACAGGTAGCAATCAGCCCCAGCATTTT	CSASPPTGSNQPQHF
TRBD2	TRBJ2-7	NA	TRBV3-1/TRBV3-2	TGTGCCAGCAGCCCTAGCGGGGGAGCTGCCTACGAGCAGTACTTC	CASSPSGGAAYEQYF
NA	TRBJ1-5	NA	TRBV27	TGTGCCAGCAGTTTAGTCGGTAGCAATCAGCCCCAGCATTTT	CASSLVGSNQPQHF
NA	TRBJ2-7	NA	TRBV6-5	TGTGCCAGCAGAACACCAAACCGGGTACCCTACGAGCAGTACTTC	CASRTPNRVPYEQYF
NA	TRBJ1-1	few	TRBV28	TGTGCCAGTTCGAGCAACACTGAAGCTTTCTTT	CASSSNTEAFF
TRBD1	TRBJ2-3	NA	TRBV2	TGTGCCAGCAGTGAAGAGGTAGGGGGCGATTTGACAGATACGCAGTATTTT	CASSEEVGGDLTDTQYF
TRBD1	TRBJ1-5	NA	TRBV5-1	TGCGCCAGCAGCCTCATGCCTTCCGGACAGGGGGCTTGGCAGCCCCAGCATTTT	CASSLMPSGQGAWQPQHF
NA	TRBJ1-2	few	TRBV7-9	TGTGCCAGCAGCCCAACAGGGAAGGGTGGCTACACCTTC	CASSPTGKGGYTF
NA	TRBJ1-1	once	TRBV7-6	TGTGCCAGCAGCTCTATTCAGGGCAGGAACACTGAAGCTTTCTTT	CASSSIQGRNTEAFF
TRBD1	TRBJ1-1	few	TRBV6-5	TGTGCCAGCAGTTACCTCGACAGGGGGCGGGATGCAGCTTTCTTT	CASSYLDRGRDAAFF
TRBD1	TRBJ1-5	NA	TRBV6-7	TGTGCCAGCAGCCCCTGGGGACAGGGGTGTCAGCCCCAGCATTTT	CASSPWGQGCQPQHF
NA	TRBJ2-2	NA	TRBV7-6	TGTGCCAGCAGCTTAGTGGGTAGCGGGAACACCGGGGAGCTGTTTTTT	CASSLVGSGNTGELFF
NA	TRBJ1-1	NA	TRBV6-5	TGTGCCAGCAACGGACGCCCGGGAACTGAAGCTTTCTTT	CASNGRPGTEAFF
TRBD2	TRBJ2-5	once	TRBV7-3	TGTGCCAGCAGCCCCGACCCCCTAGCGGGGGGTGCTCAGTACTTC	CASSPDPLAGGAQYF
TRBD2	TRBJ2-2	NA	TRBV28	TGTGCCAGCAGTTACCCGGGACTAGCGGGAATCACCGGGGAGCTGTTTTTT	CASSYPGLAGITGELFF
NA	TRBJ1-3	NA	TRBV5-1	TGCGCCAGCAGCTTCGCCGACACTCTGGATGGAAACACCATATATTTT	CASSFADTLDGNTIYF
NA	TRBJ2-1	NA	TRBV5-1	TGCGCCAGCGAGGGAGATACGGGACTGGCCTACAATGAGCAGTTCTTC	CASEGDTGLAYNEQFF
NA	TRBJ2-7	NA	TRBV28	TGTGCCAGCAACGGCGGGGCCTCTCCCGAGCAGTACTTC	CASNGGASPEQYF
NA	TRBJ2-7	NA	TRBV5-4	TGTGCCAGCAGCAGGCTAGCGATGCCTCCTTTGAACGAGCAGTACTTC	CASSRLAMPPLNEQYF
NA	TRBJ2-3	NA	TRBV12-3/TRBV12-4	TGTGCCAGCAGCCCGAACCGGAGCGGTACGCAGTATTTT	CASSPNRSGTQYF
NA	TRBJ2-6	NA	TRBV4-1	TGCGCCAGCAGCGAGCAAACTGGGGCCAACGTCCTGACTTTC	CASSEQTGANVLTF
NA	TRBJ1-3	NA	TRBV27	TGTGCCAGCAGTTATAGAAATCCAGGCTTAATCGGAAACACCATATATTTT	CASSYRNPGLIGNTIYF
NA	TRBJ1-3	NA	TRBV27	TGTGCCAGCAGTTTCAACTCTGGAAACACCATATATTTT	CASSFNSGNTIYF
TRBD1	TRBJ1-1	NA	TRBV10-3	TGTGCCATCAGTGTAGCAGGGGGGAACACTGAAGCTTTCTTT	CAISVAGGNTEAFF
NA	TRBJ1-5	NA	TRBV18	TGTGCCAGCTCACCTACCGGAGGGCAGCCCCAGCATTTT	CASSPTGGQPQHF
NA	TRBJ1-5	few	TRBV19	TGTGCCAGTAGTACCGCAGGGTTCAATCAGCCCCAGCATTTT	CASSTAGFNQPQHF
TRBD1	TRBJ2-7	NA	TRBV9	TGTGCCAGCAGCGTAGAAGGGACAGGGGGTTACGAGCAGTACTTC	CASSVEGTGGYEQYF